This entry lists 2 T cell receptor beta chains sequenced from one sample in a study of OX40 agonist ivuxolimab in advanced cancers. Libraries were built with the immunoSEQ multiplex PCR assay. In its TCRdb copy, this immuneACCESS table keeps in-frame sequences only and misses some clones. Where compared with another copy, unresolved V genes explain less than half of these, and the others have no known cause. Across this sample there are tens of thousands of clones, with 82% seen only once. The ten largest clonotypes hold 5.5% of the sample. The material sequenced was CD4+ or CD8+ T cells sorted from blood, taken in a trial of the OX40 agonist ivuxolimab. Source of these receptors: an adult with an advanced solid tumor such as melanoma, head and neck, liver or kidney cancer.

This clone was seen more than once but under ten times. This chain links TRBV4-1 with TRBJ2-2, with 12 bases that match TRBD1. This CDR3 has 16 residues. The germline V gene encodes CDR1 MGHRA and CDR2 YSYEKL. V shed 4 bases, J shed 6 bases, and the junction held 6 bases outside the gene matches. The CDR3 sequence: CASSRAGQGAAGELFF. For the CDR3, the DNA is TGCGCCAGCAGCCGAGCGGGACAGGGGGCCGCCGGGGAGCTGTTTTTT.

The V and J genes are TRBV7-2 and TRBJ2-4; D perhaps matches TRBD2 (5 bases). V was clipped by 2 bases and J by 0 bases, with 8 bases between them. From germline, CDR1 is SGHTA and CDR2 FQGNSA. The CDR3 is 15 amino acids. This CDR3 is CASSLQAVAKNIQYF. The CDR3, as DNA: TGTGCCAGCAGCTTACAAGCGGTAGCCAAAAACATTCAGTACTTC.